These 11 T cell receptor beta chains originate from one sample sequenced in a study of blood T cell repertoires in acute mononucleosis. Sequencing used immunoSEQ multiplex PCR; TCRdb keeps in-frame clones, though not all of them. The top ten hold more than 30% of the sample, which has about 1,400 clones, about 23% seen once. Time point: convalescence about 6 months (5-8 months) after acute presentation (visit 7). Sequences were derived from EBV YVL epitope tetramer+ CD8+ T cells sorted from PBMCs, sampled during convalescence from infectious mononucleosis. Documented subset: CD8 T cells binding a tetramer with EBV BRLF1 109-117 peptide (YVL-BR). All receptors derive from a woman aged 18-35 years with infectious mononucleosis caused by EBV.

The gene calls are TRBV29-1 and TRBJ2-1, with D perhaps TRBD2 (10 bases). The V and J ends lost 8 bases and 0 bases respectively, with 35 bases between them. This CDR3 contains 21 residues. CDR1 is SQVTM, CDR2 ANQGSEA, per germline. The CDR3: CSLGGTGSVTSGSYSYNEQFF. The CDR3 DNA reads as TGCAGCTTAGGAGGGACAGGGTCCGTGACTAGCGGGTCATACTCCTACAATGAGCAGTTCTTC.

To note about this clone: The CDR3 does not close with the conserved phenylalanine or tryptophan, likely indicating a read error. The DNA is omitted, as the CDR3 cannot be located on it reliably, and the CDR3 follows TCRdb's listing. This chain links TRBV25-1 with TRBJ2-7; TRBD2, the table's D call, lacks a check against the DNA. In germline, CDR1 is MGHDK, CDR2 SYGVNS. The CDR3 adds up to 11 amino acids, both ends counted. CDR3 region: CARRDLGGGIP.

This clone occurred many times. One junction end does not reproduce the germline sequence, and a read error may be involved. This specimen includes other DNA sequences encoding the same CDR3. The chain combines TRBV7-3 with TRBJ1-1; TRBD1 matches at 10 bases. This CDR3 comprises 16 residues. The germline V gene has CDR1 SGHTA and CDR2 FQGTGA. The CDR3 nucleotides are TGCGCCAGCAGCCAAGACGACAGGGGGCTGAGCACTGAAGCTTTCTTT. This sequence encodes CASSQDDRGLSTEAFF.

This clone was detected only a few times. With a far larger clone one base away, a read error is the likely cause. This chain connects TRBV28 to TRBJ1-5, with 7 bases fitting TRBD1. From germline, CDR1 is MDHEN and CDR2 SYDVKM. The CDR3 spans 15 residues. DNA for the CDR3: TGTGCCAGCAGTTCACTCAGGGGGAGCAATCAGCCCCATCATTTT. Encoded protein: CASSSLRGSNQPHHF.

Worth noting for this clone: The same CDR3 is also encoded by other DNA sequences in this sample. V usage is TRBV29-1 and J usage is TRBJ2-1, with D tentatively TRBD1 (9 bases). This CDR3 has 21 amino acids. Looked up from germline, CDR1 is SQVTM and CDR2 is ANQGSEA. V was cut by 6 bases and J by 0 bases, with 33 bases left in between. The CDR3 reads CSVGGTGSGTSWAYSYNEQFF. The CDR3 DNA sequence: TGCAGCGTGGGAGGGACAGGGTCCGGGACTAGTTGGGCATACTCCTACAATGAGCAGTTCTTC.

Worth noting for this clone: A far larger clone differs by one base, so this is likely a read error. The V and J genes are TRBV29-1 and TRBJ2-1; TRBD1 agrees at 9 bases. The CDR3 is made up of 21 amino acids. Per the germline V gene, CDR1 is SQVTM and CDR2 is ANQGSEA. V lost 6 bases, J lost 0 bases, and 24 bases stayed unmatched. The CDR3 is CSVGGTGSGTCGAYSYNEQFF. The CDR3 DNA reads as TGCAGCGTAGGAGGGACAGGGTCCGGGACTTGCGGGGCATACTCCTACAATGAGCAGTTCTTC.

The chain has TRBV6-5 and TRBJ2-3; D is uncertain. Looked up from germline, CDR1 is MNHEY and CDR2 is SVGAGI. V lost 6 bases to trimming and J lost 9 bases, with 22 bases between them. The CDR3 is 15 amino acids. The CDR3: CASSALLVAASTQYF. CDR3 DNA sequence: TGTGCCAGCAGCGCCCTACTTGTGGCAGCGTCGACGCAGTATTTT.

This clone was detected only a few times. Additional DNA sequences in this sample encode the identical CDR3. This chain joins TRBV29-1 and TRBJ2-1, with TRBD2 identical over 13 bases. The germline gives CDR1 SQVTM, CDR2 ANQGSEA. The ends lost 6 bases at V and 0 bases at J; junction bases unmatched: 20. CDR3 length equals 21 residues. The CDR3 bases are TGCAGCGTCGGAGGGACCGGGGCCGGGACTAGCGGGGCATACTCCTACAATGAGCAGTTCTTC. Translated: CSVGGTGAGTSGAYSYNEQFF.

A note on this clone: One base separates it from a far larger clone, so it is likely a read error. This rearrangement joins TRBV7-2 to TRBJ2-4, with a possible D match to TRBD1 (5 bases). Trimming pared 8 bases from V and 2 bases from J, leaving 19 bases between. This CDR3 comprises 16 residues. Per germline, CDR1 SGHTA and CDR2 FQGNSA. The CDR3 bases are TGTGCCAGCTGCCCTCTTCGATGGGGCTCCAAAAACATTCAGTACTTC. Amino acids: CASCPLRWGSKNIQYF.

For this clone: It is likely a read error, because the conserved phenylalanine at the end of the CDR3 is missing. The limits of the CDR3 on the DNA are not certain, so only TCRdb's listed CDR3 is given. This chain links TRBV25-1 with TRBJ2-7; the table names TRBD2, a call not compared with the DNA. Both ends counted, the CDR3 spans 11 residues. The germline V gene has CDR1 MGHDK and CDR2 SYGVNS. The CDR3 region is CARSDLGGGIP.

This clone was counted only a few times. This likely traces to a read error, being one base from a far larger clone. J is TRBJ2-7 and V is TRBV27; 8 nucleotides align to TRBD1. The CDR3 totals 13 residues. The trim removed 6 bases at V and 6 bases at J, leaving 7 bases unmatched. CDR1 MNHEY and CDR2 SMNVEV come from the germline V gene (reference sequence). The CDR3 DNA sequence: TGTGCCAGCAGCGCAGGGGGCTACTGCGAGCAGTACTTC. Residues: CASSAGGYCEQYF.